One T cell receptor beta chain is described in this entry. Its antigen is as yet unknown. This sample's time point: week 11, during vaccination. Each dose of the vaccine consisted of 300 ug of mutant IDH1 20-mer peptide, with topical imiquimod. V dropped 6 bases and J dropped 4; count of bases not matched to a gene: 10. The CDR3 is made up of 15 amino acids. Looked up from germline, CDR1 is SEHNR and CDR2 is FQNEAQ (reference sequence). This sample stems from a study of a mutant IDH1 vaccine in newly diagnosed glioma. In the study overall: Weeks 1, 3, 5, 7, 11, 15, 19 and 23 were when patients received their eight vaccinations. Patients arrived already treated with radiotherapy, temozolomide, or both, most having had both.

Study outcomes and limitations: Whatever changes occurred in top peripheral T cell clonotypes seemed unrelated to pseudoprogression.

Sequencing was performed with immunoSEQ multiplex PCR; in TCRdb, only in-frame clones are kept and a portion is missing. The data hold fewer than 75,000 clones, with approximately 84% observed a single time. The TCR comes from a woman aged 45-60 years with glioma. The rearrangement joins TRBV7-9 to TRBJ2-5, with 8 nucleotides matching TRBD2. Sequenced material: PBMCs, taken from a glioma patient whose treatment included an IDH1 peptide vaccine. The CDR3 bases are TGTGCCAGCAGTGTAGTAGCGGGGCAGGGAGAGACCCAGTACTTC. Residues: CASSVVAGQGETQYF.